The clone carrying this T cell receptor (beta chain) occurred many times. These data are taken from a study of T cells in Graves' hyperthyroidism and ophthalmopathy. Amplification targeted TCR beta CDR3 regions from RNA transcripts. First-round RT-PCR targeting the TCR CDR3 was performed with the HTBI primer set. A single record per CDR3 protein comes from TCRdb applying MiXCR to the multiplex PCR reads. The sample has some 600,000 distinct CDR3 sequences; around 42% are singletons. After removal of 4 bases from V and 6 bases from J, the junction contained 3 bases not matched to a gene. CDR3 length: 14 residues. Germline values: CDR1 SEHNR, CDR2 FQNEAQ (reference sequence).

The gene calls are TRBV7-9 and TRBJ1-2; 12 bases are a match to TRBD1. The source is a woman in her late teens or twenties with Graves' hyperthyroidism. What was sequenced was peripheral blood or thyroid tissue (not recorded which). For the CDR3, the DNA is TGTGCCAGCAGCTGGGGGACAGGGGGCGATGGCTACACCTTC. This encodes CASSWGTGGDGYTF.